This entry describes one T cell receptor beta chain. These data come from a study of blood T cell repertoires in COVID-19. Only in-frame clones appear in the TCRdb table, and some are missing; sequencing was by immunoSEQ multiplex PCR. The repertoire includes fewer than 85,000 clones, around 90% of them detected once, and roughly 5.6% sits in the top ten. The germline CDR1 and CDR2 sequences are MNHNY and SVGAGI (reference sequence). The CDR3 sequence is 14 residues long. J lost 10 bases, V lost 5 bases, and 8 bases had no gene match. Sequencing was carried out using peripheral blood. The chain joins TRBV6-6 to TRBJ1-6; TRBD1 matches 7 bases. This receptor was obtained from a human donor in a cohort sampled during active COVID-19. The CDR3 is CASSAGTVGSPLHF. DNA of the CDR3: TGTGCCAGCAGTGCCGGGACAGTTGGCTCACCCCTCCACTTT.